This T cell receptor beta chain was recovered during a study of OX40 agonist ivuxolimab in advanced cancers. Study at large: Ivuxolimab, an agonist antibody against OX40 (CD134), was given to patients. Findings and limits, study-wide: Blood T cells, both CD4+ and CD8+, expanded clonally by week 6 at 0.1 to 3.0 mg/kg.

Blood was sampled at baseline, cycle 4 day 1, and cycle 7 day 1. For this clone: Antigen: not known.

Sequencing was performed with immunoSEQ multiplex PCR; in TCRdb, only in-frame clones are kept and a portion is missing. Counted here are around 86,000 clones, more than 75% occurring once; the ten biggest clones make up under 3.5%. The germline gives CDR1 SGHDT, CDR2 YYEEEE. The V and J ends lost 1 base and 10 bases respectively, with 14 bases between them. The CDR3 consists of 14 residues. The TCR originated in an adult with an advanced solid tumor such as melanoma, head and neck, liver or kidney cancer. The chain is built from TRBV5-6 and TRBJ2-2; D uncertain. The sample in question was CD4+ or CD8+ T cells sorted from blood, obtained in a trial of the OX40 agonist ivuxolimab. The CDR3 region has the DNA TGTGCCAGCAGCTTGATTTCAGGTTACCAGGAGCTGTTTTTT. Protein: CASSLISGYQELFF.